This is a list of T cell receptor beta chains from one sample in a study of human T cells and chemical hapten exposure. MiXCR, run by TCRdb on the RACE reads, gives a single entry per CDR3 protein. The data contain roughly 90,000 distinct CDR3 sequences, about 8.9% of them singletons. Sequencing was performed on whole blood, taken in connection with sensitization to the hapten diphenylcyclopropenone (DPC). The receptors here all came from a woman in her thirties or forties with alopecia areata. Some clones in this sample may be carry-over from other donors' samples. Each CDR3 is given with its conserved first and last residue. Size is stated for part of the rows, as once, few or many counts, or as a class when the clone is expanded.

V: TRBV5-1; size: -; CDR3: CASKEDGELYNSPLHF
V: TRBV6-2/TRBV6-3; size: few; CDR3: CASRSTRTGRDYGYTF
V: TRBV28; size: many; CDR3: CASRLGEWGLETQYF
V: TRBV6-5; size: -; CDR3: CASSRTSGGSNSPGELFF
V: TRBV6-2/TRBV6-3; size: many; CDR3: CASSYTPRQATNTEAFF
V: TRBV27; size: few; CDR3: CASSSTGSPQHF
V: TRBV9; size: few; CDR3: CASSVTGARGSEQFF
V: TRBV29-1; size: -; CDR3: CSVEEAVYYGYTF
V: TRBV20-1; size: many; CDR3: CSLLNRGYNEQFF
V: TRBV14; size: -; CDR3: CASSQLQGGTEAFF
V: TRBV28; size: few; CDR3: CASSPHGRGIPGELFF
V: TRBV6-5; size: few; CDR3: CASSSPRGGHYGYTF
V: TRBV10-3; size: few; CDR3: CATVAGVDTNTGELFF
V: TRBV7-2; size: few; CDR3: CASSLRGSPTDTQYF
V: TRBV20-1; size: few; CDR3: CSAEIVESGNTIYF
V: TRBV6-5; size: many; CDR3: CASSYSIGRVNTEAFF
V: TRBV18; size: -; CDR3: CASSPTGTNYGYTF
V: TRBV7-2; size: few; CDR3: CASSTYRVQETQYF
V: TRBV3-1; size: few; CDR3: CASSRIPGAKSSYNEQFF
V: TRBV6-2/TRBV6-3; size: -; CDR3: CASGFGSNEQFF
V: TRBV6-5; size: many; CDR3: CASSYSTGSTPQHF